The 7 T cell receptor beta chains below all came from one sample that was sequenced in a study of T cell responses to AZD1222 COVID-19 vaccine. Assay used: immunoSEQ multiplex PCR; TCRdb lists only in-frame clones, some missing. The sample shows about 110,000 clones, around 94% of them seen only once. Sequenced material: peripheral blood, taken on day 0 of AZD1222 vaccination. Every receptor here comes from an adult in good health.

On this clone itself: The identical CDR3 is also encoded by other nucleotide sequences in the sample. The V call is TRBV12-3 or TRBV12-4, the J call TRBJ1-2; D gene ambiguous. The V gene lost 1 base and the J gene lost 5 bases, with 2 bases spanning the gap. This CDR3 is built from 11 residues. The CDR3 coding sequence is TGTGCCAGCAGTTTAGGATATGGCTACACCTTC. It yields the protein CASSLGYGYTF.

The V call is TRBV3-1 (or the pseudogene TRBV3-2), the J call TRBJ2-5; 11 bases map to TRBD2. V was clipped by 1 base and J by 5 bases; unmatched bases: 3. The CDR3 contains 15 residues. Germline-derived CDR1 and CDR2 are LGHDT and YNNKEL (reference sequence). The CDR3 region is CASSQVIAGGETQYF. DNA of the CDR3: TGTGCCAGCAGCCAAGTAATAGCGGGGGGGGAGACCCAGTACTTC.

The chain recombines TRBV28 with TRBJ2-5; 7 nucleotides match TRBD2. The CDR3 loop spans 16 amino acids. With V trimmed by 4 bases and J by 6 bases, 14 bases remained unmatched. Germline CDR1 MDHEN, CDR2 SYDVKM. CDR3 in amino acids: CASSSRGGPVFKTQYF. As DNA, the CDR3 is TGTGCCAGCAGTTCCCGGGGAGGGCCGGTCTTTAAGACCCAGTACTTC.

The chain carries TRBV7-8 and TRBJ1-4; D ambiguous. V was shortened by 4 bases and J by 11 bases, with 17 bases between the two germline ends. CDR1 and CDR2 (germline): SGHVS, FQNEAQ. The CDR3 covers 14 residues. CDR3 residues: CASSSGRSLGKLFF. The CDR3 bases are TGTGCCAGCAGCTCTGGACGCTCCTTGGGGAAACTGTTTTTT.

V and J are TRBV5-6 and TRBJ2-4; 10 bases fit TRBD1. The CDR3 extends over 15 amino acids. Looked up from germline, CDR1 is SGHDT and CDR2 is YYEEEE. The J segment lost 8 bases and the V segment lost 4 bases, leaving 9 bases of the junction unmatched. CDR3 loop: CASSTKTGGYDIQYF. The DNA of the CDR3 is TGTGCCAGCAGCACGAAGACAGGGGGCTATGACATTCAGTACTTC.

The chain is built from TRBV7-9 and TRBJ2-7; D unresolved. The CDR3 has 12 residues. CDR1 and CDR2 (germline): SEHNR, FQNEAQ (reference sequence). V lost 3 bases, J lost 2 bases, and 5 bases lay in between. Here the CDR3 DNA reads TGTGCCAGCAGCTTGGCGACCTACGAGCAGTACTTC. Encoded protein: CASSLATYEQYF.

V usage is TRBV30 and J usage is TRBJ1-5; D uncertain. Germline CDR1 reads GTSNPN; CDR2 reads SVGIG (reference sequence). There are 13 residues in the CDR3. V was pared by 2 bases and J by 3 bases, with 8 bases between. CDR3 protein: CAWSKGPNQPQHF. As DNA, the CDR3 is TGTGCCTGGAGTAAGGGCCCCAATCAGCCCCAGCATTTT.